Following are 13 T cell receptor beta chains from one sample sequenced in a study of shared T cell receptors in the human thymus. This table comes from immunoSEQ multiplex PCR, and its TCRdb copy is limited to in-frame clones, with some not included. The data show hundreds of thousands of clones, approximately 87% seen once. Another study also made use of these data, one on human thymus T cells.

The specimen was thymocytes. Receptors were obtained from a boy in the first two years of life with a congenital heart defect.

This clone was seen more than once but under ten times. The CDR3 DNA reads TGTGCCAGCAGCCCCCGTGGGGGACAATACGAGCAGTACTTC. It translates to CASSPRGGQYEQYF. The chain employs TRBV12-1 and TRBJ2-7; the D call TRBD1 from the table was never checked on the DNA. TRBV12-1 has pseudogene status. The CDR3 covers 14 residues.

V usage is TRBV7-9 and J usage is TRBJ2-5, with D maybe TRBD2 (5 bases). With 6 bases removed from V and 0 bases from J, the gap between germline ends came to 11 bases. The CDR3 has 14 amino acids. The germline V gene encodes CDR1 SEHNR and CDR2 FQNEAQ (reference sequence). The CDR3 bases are TGTGCCAGCAGGAGCGGACTGCACCAAGAGACCCAGTACTTC. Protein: CASRSGLHQETQYF. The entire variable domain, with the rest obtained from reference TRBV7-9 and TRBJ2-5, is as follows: DTGVSQNPRHKITKRGQNVTFRCDPISEHNRLYWYRQTLGQGPEFLTYFQNEAQLEKSRLLSDRFSAERPKGSFSTLEIQRTEQGDSAMYLCASRSGLHQETQYFGPGTRLLVL.

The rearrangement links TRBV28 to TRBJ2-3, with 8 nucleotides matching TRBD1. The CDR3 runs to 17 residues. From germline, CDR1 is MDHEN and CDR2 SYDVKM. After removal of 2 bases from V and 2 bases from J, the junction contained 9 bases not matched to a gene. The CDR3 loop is CASSLLRGRVVTDTQYF. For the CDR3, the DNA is TGTGCCAGCAGTTTACTCAGGGGGCGCGTTGTCACAGATACGCAGTATTTT.

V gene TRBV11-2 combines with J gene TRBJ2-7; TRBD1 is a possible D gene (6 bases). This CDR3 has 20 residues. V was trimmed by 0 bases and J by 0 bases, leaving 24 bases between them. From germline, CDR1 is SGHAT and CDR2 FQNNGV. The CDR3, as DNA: TGTGCCAGCAGCTTAGAAGGGGGTAGAGGGCAGCTTAACCTCTCCTACGAGCAGTACTTC. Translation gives CASSLEGGRGQLNLSYEQYF.

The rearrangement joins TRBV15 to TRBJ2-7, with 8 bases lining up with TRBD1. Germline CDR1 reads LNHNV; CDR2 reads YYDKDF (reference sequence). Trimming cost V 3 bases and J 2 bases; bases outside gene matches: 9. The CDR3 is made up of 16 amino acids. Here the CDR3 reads CATSRGDGTGPYEQYF. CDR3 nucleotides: TGTGCCACCAGCAGGGGAGATGGGACAGGACCCTACGAGCAGTACTTC. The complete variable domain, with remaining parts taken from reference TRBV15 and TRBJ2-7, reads DAMVIQNPRYQVTQFGKPVTLSCSQTLNHNVMYWYQQKSSQAPKLLFHYYDKDFNNEADTPDNFQSRRPNTSFCFLDIRSPGLGDTAMYLCATSRGDGTGPYEQYFGPGTRLTVT.

CDR3 DNA: TGTGCCAGCAGCTTAGCGTCGCGGGGCGCCTACGAGCAGTACTTC. Protein product: CASSLASRGAYEQYF. The V call is TRBV11-1, the J call TRBJ2-7, with D tentatively TRBD2 (6 bases). Germline values: CDR1 SGHAT, CDR2 FQDESV (reference sequence). Trimming pared 0 bases from V and 2 bases from J, leaving 11 bases between. The CDR3 sequence is 15 residues long. Drawing the rest from reference TRBV11-1 and TRBJ2-7, the complete variable domain is EAEVAQSPRYKITEKSQAVAFWCDPISGHATLYWYRQILGQGPELLVQFQDESVVDDSQLPKDRFSAERLKGVDSTLKIQPAELGDSAMYLCASSLASRGAYEQYFGPGTRLTVT.

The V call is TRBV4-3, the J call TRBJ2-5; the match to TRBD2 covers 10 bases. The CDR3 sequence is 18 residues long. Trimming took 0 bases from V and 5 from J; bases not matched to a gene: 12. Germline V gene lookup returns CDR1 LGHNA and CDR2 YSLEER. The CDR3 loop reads CASSQEASKREGPETQYF. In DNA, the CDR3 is TGCGCCAGCAGCCAAGAAGCCTCCAAGCGGGAGGGCCCCGAGACCCAGTACTTC.

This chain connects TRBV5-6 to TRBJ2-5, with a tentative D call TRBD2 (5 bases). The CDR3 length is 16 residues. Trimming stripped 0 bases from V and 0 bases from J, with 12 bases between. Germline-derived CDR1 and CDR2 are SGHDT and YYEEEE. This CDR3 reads CASSLAHTGYQETQYF. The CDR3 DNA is TGTGCCAGCAGCTTGGCACACACGGGGTACCAAGAGACCCAGTACTTC.

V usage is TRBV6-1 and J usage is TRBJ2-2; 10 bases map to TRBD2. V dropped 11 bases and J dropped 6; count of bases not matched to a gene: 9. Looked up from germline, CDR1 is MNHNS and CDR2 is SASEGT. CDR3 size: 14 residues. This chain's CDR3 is CACDGTSVPGELFF. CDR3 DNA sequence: TGTGCCTGCGACGGGACTAGCGTCCCCGGGGAGCTGTTTTTT.

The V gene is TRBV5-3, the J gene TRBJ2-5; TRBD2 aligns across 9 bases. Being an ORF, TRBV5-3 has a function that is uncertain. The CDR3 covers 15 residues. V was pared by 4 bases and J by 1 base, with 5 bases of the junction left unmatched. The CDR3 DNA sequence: TGTGCCAGAAGCGGCGCGGGGGGGCCCCAAGAGACCCAGTACTTC. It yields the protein CARSGAGGPQETQYF.

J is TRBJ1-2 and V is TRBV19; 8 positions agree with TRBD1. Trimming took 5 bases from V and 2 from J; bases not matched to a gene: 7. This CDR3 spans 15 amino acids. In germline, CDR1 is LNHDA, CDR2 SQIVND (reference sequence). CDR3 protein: CASSVGQGKNYGYTF. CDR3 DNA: TGTGCCAGTAGTGTTGGACAGGGTAAAAACTATGGCTACACCTTC.

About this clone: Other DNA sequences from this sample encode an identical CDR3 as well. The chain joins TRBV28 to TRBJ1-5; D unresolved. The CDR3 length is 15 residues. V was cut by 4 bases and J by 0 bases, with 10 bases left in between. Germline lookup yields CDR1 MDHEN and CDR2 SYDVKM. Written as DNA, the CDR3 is TGTGCCAGCAGTTCCCAGGTTTATAGCAATCAGCCCCAGCATTTT. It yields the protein CASSSQVYSNQPQHF.

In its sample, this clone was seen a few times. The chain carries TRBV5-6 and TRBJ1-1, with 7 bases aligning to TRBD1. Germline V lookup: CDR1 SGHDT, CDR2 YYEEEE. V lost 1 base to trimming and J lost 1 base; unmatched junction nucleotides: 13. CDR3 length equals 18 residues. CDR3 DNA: TGTGCCAGCAGCTTGTGGGACCGAAGGACAGGTCAGAACACTGAAGCTTTCTTT. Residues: CASSLWDRRTGQNTEAFF. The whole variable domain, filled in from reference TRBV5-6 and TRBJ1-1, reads DAGVTQSPTHLIKTRGQQVTLRCSPKSGHDTVSWYQQALGQGPQFIFQYYEEEERQRGNFPDRFSGHQFPNYSSELNVNALLLGDSALYLCASSLWDRRTGQNTEAFFGQGTRLTVV.